Below, 29 T cell receptor beta chains from the same sample are listed, as sequenced in a study of blood T cell repertoires in COVID-19. Assay: immunoSEQ multiplex PCR; the TCRdb copy retains only in-frame clones and omits some. The sample has under 55,000 clones; 86% are singletons. Sequencing was performed on peripheral blood. These receptors were taken from a man in his forties or fifties with active COVID-19.

The chain has TRBV19 and TRBJ1-5, with TRBD1 matching over 7 bases. V lost 7 bases to trimming and J lost 2 bases; unmatched junction nucleotides: 5. From germline, CDR1 is LNHDA and CDR2 SQIVND (reference sequence). CDR3 length: 14 residues. CDR3 sequence: CASMEGAGNQPQHF. The DNA of the CDR3 is TGTGCCAGTATGGAGGGGGCGGGCAATCAGCCCCAGCATTTT.

The gene calls are TRBV2 and TRBJ2-7; 9 bases are a match to TRBD2. Germline trimming cut 2 bases from V and 3 bases from J; bases unmatched to any gene: 2. There are 14 residues in the CDR3. CDR1 and CDR2 from the germline V gene are SNHLY and FYNNEI. CDR3 DNA sequence: TGTGCCAGCAGTGAACTAGCGGGACGCTACGAGCAGTACTTC. Its protein is CASSELAGRYEQYF.

This clone was recorded at least ten times. Other DNA sequences in the sample encode the same CDR3. The chain couples TRBV15 to TRBJ1-6; no clear D gene. Germline V gene data show CDR1 as LNHNV and CDR2 as YYDKDF (reference sequence). V lost 0 bases, J lost 8 bases, and 8 bases lay in between. The CDR3 spans 14 residues. CDR3 in amino acids: CATSRDRTDSPLHF. The DNA of the CDR3 is TGTGCCACCAGCAGAGATAGAACTGATTCACCCCTCCACTTT.

The CDR3 loop is CASSVSGSGYEQYF. The CDR3 region has the DNA TGTGCCAGCAGCGTAAGCGGGAGCGGCTACGAGCAGTACTTC. The chain combines TRBV9 with TRBJ2-7; TRBD2 agrees at 8 bases. The V segment lost 1 base and the J segment 3 bases; nucleotides outside the gene matches: 3. Germline V gene data show CDR1 as SGDLS and CDR2 as YYNGEE. The CDR3 contains 14 residues. Looking up the rest from reference TRBV9 and TRBJ2-7 gives the full variable domain: DSGVTQTPKHLITATGQRVTLRCSPRSGDLSVYWYQQSLDQGLQFLIQYYNGEERAKGNILERFSAQQFPDLHSELNLSSLELGDSALYFCASSVSGSGYEQYFGPGTRLTVT.

This clone appeared a few times. The genes are TRBV7-3 and TRBJ2-6; D gene uncertain. CDR3 length: 15 amino acids. V dropped 5 bases and J dropped 4 bases, with 12 bases sitting between them. Germline assignment: CDR1 SGHTA and CDR2 FQGTGA. CDR3 loop: CASSPSVVGANVLTF. In DNA, the CDR3 is TGTGCCAGCAGCCCATCAGTTGTCGGGGCCAACGTCCTGACTTTC.

The V and J genes are TRBV2 and TRBJ1-5; possibly TRBD1 for D (5 bases). The CDR3 is made up of 12 amino acids. The V and J ends lost 4 bases and 5 bases respectively, with 6 bases between them. Germline CDR1 SNHLY, CDR2 FYNNEI. The CDR3 here is CASSGGDQPQHF. The CDR3 DNA is TGTGCCAGCAGTGGGGGGGATCAGCCCCAGCATTTT. Complete variable domain (other parts from reference TRBV2 and TRBJ1-5): EPEVTQTPSHQVTQMGQEVILRCVPISNHLYFYWYRQILGQKVEFLVSFYNNEISEKSEIFDDQFSVERPDGSNFTLKIRSTKLEDSAMYFCASSGGDQPQHFGDGTRLSIL.

The genes are TRBV27 and TRBJ1-1; possibly TRBD1 for D (5 bases). The CDR3 has 13 amino acids. Per the germline V gene, CDR1 is MNHEY and CDR2 is SMNVEV (reference sequence). Trimming left V 3 bases short and J 6 bases short, with 11 bases between. CDR3 coding DNA: TGTGCCAGCAGTTTCGGGGGAACCCCTGAAGCTTTCTTT. Amino acid sequence: CASSFGGTPEAFF.

V and J are TRBV7-9 and TRBJ2-6; TRBD1 agrees at 7 bases. This CDR3 has 18 amino acids. Germline V lookup: CDR1 SEHNR, CDR2 FQNEAQ (reference sequence). The trim removed 3 bases at V and 0 bases at J, leaving 8 bases unmatched. The CDR3 DNA reads TGTGCCAGCAGCTTTGGGACAGCAATCCTCTCTGGGGCCAACGTCCTGACTTTC. It translates to CASSFGTAILSGANVLTF.

As for this clone: Germline is not matched at one junction end, which may reflect a read error. The chain is built from TRBV28 and TRBJ2-7; a possible D gene is TRBD2 (5 bases). The CDR3 spans 13 residues. In germline, CDR1 is MDHEN, CDR2 SYDVKM. CDR3 nucleotides: TGTGCCAGCAGTTTGGCTAGCTCCCACGAGCAGTACTTC. Translating gives CASSLASSHEQYF. Combining the CDR3 with reference TRBV28 and TRBJ2-7 gives the whole variable domain DVKVTQSSRYLVKRTGEKVFLECVQDMDHENMFWYRQDPGLGLRLIYFSYDVKMKEKGDIPEGYSVSREKKERFSLILESASTNQTSMYLCASSLASSHEQYFGPGTRLTVT.

The V gene is TRBV4-1, the J gene TRBJ2-5; D might be TRBD1 (6 bases). Germline V gene data show CDR1 as MGHRA and CDR2 as YSYEKL. The V end lost 0 bases, the J end lost 2 bases, and 16 bases lay between the germline ends. This CDR3 comprises 17 residues. CDR3 in amino acids: CASSQDPWGTLQETQYF. CDR3 bases: TGCGCCAGCAGCCAAGATCCCTGGGGGACACTACAAGAGACCCAGTACTTC.

The chain employs TRBV7-2 and TRBJ2-7; D might be TRBD2 (6 bases). The germline V gene encodes CDR1 SGHTA and CDR2 FQGNSA. The germline V and J ends were trimmed by 7 bases and 0 bases, with 16 bases remaining between them. The CDR3 length is 15 residues. The CDR3 sequence is CASTPWGESSYEQYF. As DNA, the CDR3 is TGTGCCAGCACTCCCTGGGGGGAAAGCTCCTACGAGCAGTACTTC.

The chain links TRBV30 to TRBJ1-1; unclear D gene. Germline V CDR1 and CDR2: GTSNPN, SVGIG (reference sequence). This CDR3 comprises 14 residues. Trimming removed 0 bases at V and 0 bases at J, with 8 bases between. The CDR3 is CAWSVSVVNTEAFF. The CDR3 nucleotides are TGTGCCTGGAGTGTTTCGGTCGTGAACACTGAAGCTTTCTTT.

The V call is TRBV5-1, the J call TRBJ1-4; no clear D. This CDR3 has 16 residues. Germline lookup yields CDR1 SGHRS and CDR2 YFSETQ. V lost 3 bases, J lost 0 bases, and 12 bases lay in between. Here the CDR3 DNA reads TGCGCCAGCAGCTCGGACGGGGATGCAACTAATGAAAAACTGTTTTTT. Translation gives CASSSDGDATNEKLFF.

This sequence joins TRBV11-2 and TRBJ2-1; 8 nucleotides align to TRBD2. CDR1 and CDR2 (germline): SGHAT, FQNNGV. V gave up 5 bases and J gave up 4 bases; unmatched junction bases: 13. The CDR3 spans 17 residues. For the CDR3, the DNA is TGTGCCAGCAGCGCACTACACACTAGCGGCCCTTACAATGAGCAGTTCTTC. The encoded protein is CASSALHTSGPYNEQFF.

V usage is TRBV21-1 and J usage is TRBJ2-4; the D call TRBD2 from the table was never checked on the DNA. TRBV21-1 is given as a pseudogene. The CDR3 runs to 14 residues. The CDR3 DNA reads as TGTGCCAGCAGCAAAGTCGGAGCCAAAAACATTCAGTACTTC. It translates to CASSKVGAKNIQYF.

The CDR3 region is CASSPRTQYNEQFF. The CDR3 region has the DNA TGTGCCAGCAGCCCTAGGACACAATACAATGAGCAGTTCTTC. The rearrangement uses TRBV11-2 and TRBJ2-1; possible D gene TRBD1, 5 bases. Germline CDR1 is SGHAT and CDR2 is FQNNGV. V lost 5 bases and J lost 4, with 12 bases in between. CDR3 length equals 14 residues.

V and J are TRBV7-3 and TRBJ1-2, with D maybe TRBD1 (6 bases). Germline V gene lookup returns CDR1 SGHTA and CDR2 FQGTGA. This CDR3 contains 13 residues. Trimming cost V 5 bases and J 6 bases, with 13 bases left between them. The chain's CDR3 is CASSPGVGNGYTF. CDR3 nucleotides: TGTGCCAGCAGCCCAGGGGTGGGGAATGGCTACACCTTC.

This chain connects TRBV18 to TRBJ1-5; 8 nucleotides align to TRBD1. This CDR3 has 15 amino acids. CDR1 is KGHSH and CDR2 is LQKENI in the germline V gene. With 3 bases clipped from V and 2 bases from J, the junction kept 3 bases outside the gene matches. The DNA of the CDR3 is TGTGCCAGCTCACCCCAGGGGGCAGGCAATCAGCCCCAGCATTTT. This encodes CASSPQGAGNQPQHF.

This clone was picked up many times. This specimen includes other DNA sequences encoding the same CDR3. V gene TRBV11-2 combines with J gene TRBJ2-5, with 12 bases that match TRBD1. This CDR3 is built from 16 residues. V shed 4 bases, J shed 0 bases, and the junction held 3 bases outside the gene matches. Germline V lookup: CDR1 SGHAT, CDR2 FQNNGV. The CDR3 DNA sequence: TGTGCCAGCAGCTCCCGGGACAGGGGGCACCAAGAGACCCAGTACTTC. Protein sequence: CASSSRDRGHQETQYF.

The rearrangement links TRBV18 to TRBJ2-1; TRBD2 matches 8 bases. In germline, CDR1 is KGHSH, CDR2 LQKENI. The ends lost 2 bases at V and 3 bases at J; junction bases unmatched: 0. The CDR3 sequence is 14 residues long. CDR3 DNA: TGTGCCAGCTCACCAGGGACTAGCTACAATGAGCAGTTCTTC. Protein sequence: CASSPGTSYNEQFF.

This chain joins TRBV3-1 (or the pseudogene TRBV3-2) and TRBJ1-2; weak D call: TRBD1 (6 bases). The CDR3 is made up of 14 amino acids. Germline CDR1 reads LGHDT; CDR2 reads YNNKEL (reference sequence). Trimming removed 4 bases from V and 4 bases from J, with 13 bases in between. The CDR3 loop is CASSPRGATYGYTF. In DNA form, the CDR3 reads TGTGCCAGCAGCCCCCGGGGGGCAACCTATGGCTACACCTTC.

In regard to this clone: Compared with germline, one end of the junction differs, possibly owing to a read error. The chain has TRBV19 and TRBJ1-1; 7 bases align to TRBD1. The germline CDR1 and CDR2 sequences are LNHDA and SQIVND (reference sequence). The CDR3 contains 14 residues. The CDR3 reads CASTIGQANTEAFF. In nucleotides, the CDR3 is TGTGCCAGTACTATAGGACAGGCGAACACTGAAGCTTTCTTT.

V and J are TRBV30 and TRBJ2-7, with TRBD1 identical over 8 bases. Germline CDR1 is GTSNPN and CDR2 is SVGIG (reference sequence). V was clipped by 0 bases and J by 3 bases; unmatched bases: 4. This CDR3 spans 14 amino acids. The CDR3 spells CAWSVGGTGYEQYF. CDR3 DNA: TGTGCCTGGAGTGTAGGCGGGACAGGCTACGAGCAGTACTTC.

J is TRBJ2-1 and V is TRBV28, with 14 nucleotides matching TRBD2. Germline CDR1 MDHEN, CDR2 SYDVKM. Trimming cost V 6 bases and J 5 bases; bases outside gene matches: 9. The CDR3 consists of 17 residues. The CDR3 reads CASRGTSGSRTDNEQFF. For the CDR3, the DNA is TGTGCCAGCAGAGGGACTAGCGGGAGTCGTACTGACAATGAGCAGTTCTTC.

The DNA for the CDR3 is TGTGCCAGCAGTTTCTCGCGGGAGGAGACCCAGTACTTC. The encoded protein is CASSFSREETQYF. This chain connects TRBV12-3 or TRBV12-4 to TRBJ2-5, with 7 bases identical to TRBD2. The V gene end was trimmed by 3 bases and the J gene end by 5 bases; junction bases not matched to a gene: 3. CDR3 length equals 13 residues.

This chain joins TRBV7-6 and TRBJ2-7; 8 bases line up with TRBD2. V was pared by 1 base and J by 2 bases, with 7 bases of the junction left unmatched. CDR3 length: 16 residues. Germline loops: CDR1 SGHVS, CDR2 FNYEAQ. The CDR3 loop reads CASSLGPGGTPYEQYF. The CDR3 region has the DNA TGTGCCAGCAGCTTAGGTCCGGGAGGGACCCCCTACGAGCAGTACTTC.

The chain carries TRBV5-1 and TRBJ2-1, with TRBD1 as a possible D gene (5 bases). Trimming took off 1 base at V and 5 bases at J, with 10 bases between the two ends. The length of the CDR3 is 14 residues. In germline, CDR1 is SGHRS, CDR2 YFSETQ. The DNA for the CDR3 is TGCGCCAGCAGCTTGCGCAGGGTCCACAATGAGCAGTTCTTC. As protein: CASSLRRVHNEQFF. The full variable domain, completed using reference TRBV5-1 and TRBJ2-1, is KAGVTQTPRYLIKTRGQQVTLSCSPISGHRSVSWYQQTPGQGLQFLFEYFSETQRNKGNFPGRFSGRQFSNSRSEMNVSTLELGDSALYLCASSLRRVHNEQFFGPGTRLTVL.

This chain joins TRBV9 and TRBJ1-3; TRBD1 matches at 7 bases. V dropped 3 bases and J dropped 0; count of bases not matched to a gene: 6. CDR3 length equals 16 residues. Germline values: CDR1 SGDLS, CDR2 YYNGEE. The CDR3 DNA reads as TGTGCCAGCAGCGCGGGGGACAGACCCTCTGGAAACACCATATATTTT. Protein sequence: CASSAGDRPSGNTIYF. The variable domain in full, with the rest retrieved from reference TRBV9 and TRBJ1-3, is DSGVTQTPKHLITATGQRVTLRCSPRSGDLSVYWYQQSLDQGLQFLIQYYNGEERAKGNILERFSAQQFPDLHSELNLSSLELGDSALYFCASSAGDRPSGNTIYFGEGSWLTVV.

This chain connects TRBV18 to TRBJ1-1; 7 nucleotides agree with TRBD1. CDR3 size: 14 residues. V shed 6 bases and J 4 bases; nucleotides not matched to a gene: 8. Germline V gene data show CDR1 as KGHSH and CDR2 as LQKENI. The CDR3: CASSPRGQGTEAFF. Here the CDR3 DNA reads TGTGCCAGCTCTCCGAGGGGGCAGGGCACTGAAGCTTTCTTT.